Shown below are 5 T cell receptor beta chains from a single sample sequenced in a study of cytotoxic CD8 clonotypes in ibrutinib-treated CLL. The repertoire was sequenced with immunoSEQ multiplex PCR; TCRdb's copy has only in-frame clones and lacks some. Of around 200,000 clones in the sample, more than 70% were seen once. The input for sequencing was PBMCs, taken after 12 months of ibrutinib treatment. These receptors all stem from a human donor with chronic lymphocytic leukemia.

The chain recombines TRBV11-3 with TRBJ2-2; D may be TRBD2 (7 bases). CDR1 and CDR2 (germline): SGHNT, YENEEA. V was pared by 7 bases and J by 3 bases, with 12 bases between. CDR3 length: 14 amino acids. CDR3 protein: CASKRGAYTGELFF. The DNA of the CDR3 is TGTGCCAGCAAACGGGGGGCGTACACCGGGGAGCTGTTTTTT.

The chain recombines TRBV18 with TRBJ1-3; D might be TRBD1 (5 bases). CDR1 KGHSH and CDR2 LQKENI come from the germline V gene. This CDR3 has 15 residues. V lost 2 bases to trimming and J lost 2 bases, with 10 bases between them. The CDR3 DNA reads TGTGCCAGCTCACCAATTGACAGTCCTGGAAACACCATATATTTT. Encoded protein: CASSPIDSPGNTIYF.

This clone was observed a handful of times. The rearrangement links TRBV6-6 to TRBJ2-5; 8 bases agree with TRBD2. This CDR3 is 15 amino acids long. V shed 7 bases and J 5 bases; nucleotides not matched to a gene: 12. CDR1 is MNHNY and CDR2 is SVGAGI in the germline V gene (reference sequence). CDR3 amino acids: CASNGGGAGEETQYF. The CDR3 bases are TGTGCCAGCAACGGGGGGGGCGCGGGAGAGGAGACCCAGTACTTC.

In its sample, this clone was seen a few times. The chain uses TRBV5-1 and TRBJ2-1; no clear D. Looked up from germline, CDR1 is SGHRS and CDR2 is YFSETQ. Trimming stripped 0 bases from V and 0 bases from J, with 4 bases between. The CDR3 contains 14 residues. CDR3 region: CASSLGGSYNEQFF. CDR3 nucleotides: TGCGCCAGCAGCTTGGGGGGCTCCTACAATGAGCAGTTCTTC. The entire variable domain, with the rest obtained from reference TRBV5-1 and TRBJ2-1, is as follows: KAGVTQTPRYLIKTRGQQVTLSCSPISGHRSVSWYQQTPGQGLQFLFEYFSETQRNKGNFPGRFSGRQFSNSRSEMNVSTLELGDSALYLCASSLGGSYNEQFFGPGTRLTVL.

In DNA, the CDR3 is TGTGCCATCAGTGACCGGGGGCGTCGGAATGAGCAGTTCTTC. Amino acid sequence: CAISDRGRRNEQFF. The chain has TRBV10-3 and TRBJ2-1; either TRBD1 or TRBD2 may fit D (6 bases each). Trimming removed 3 bases at V and 7 bases at J, with 13 bases between. Germline V gene sequence: CDR1 ENHRY, CDR2 SYGVKD. This CDR3 spans 14 amino acids.